The text below deals with one TCR beta chain. The source of the sample is a study of CDR3 diversity in severe acne. The CDR3 consists of 15 residues. Between the trimmed V and J ends, which lost 1 base and 5 bases, there was a span of 11 bases. Germline assignment: CDR1 SEHNR and CDR2 FQNEAQ (reference sequence). TCRdb redid the calling of the PCR reads with MiXCR, one entry per CDR3 protein. The sample yields 97,000 or so distinct CDR3 sequences, more than 45% seen once. V is TRBV7-9 and J is TRBJ1-4; tentatively, D is TRBD1 (5 bases). The clonotype comes from a male donor with acne. Sequenced input: blood. CDR3 sequence: CASSLGRDGNEKLFF. CDR3 nucleotides: TGTGCCAGCAGCTTAGGAAGGGACGGCAATGAAAAACTGTTTTTT.